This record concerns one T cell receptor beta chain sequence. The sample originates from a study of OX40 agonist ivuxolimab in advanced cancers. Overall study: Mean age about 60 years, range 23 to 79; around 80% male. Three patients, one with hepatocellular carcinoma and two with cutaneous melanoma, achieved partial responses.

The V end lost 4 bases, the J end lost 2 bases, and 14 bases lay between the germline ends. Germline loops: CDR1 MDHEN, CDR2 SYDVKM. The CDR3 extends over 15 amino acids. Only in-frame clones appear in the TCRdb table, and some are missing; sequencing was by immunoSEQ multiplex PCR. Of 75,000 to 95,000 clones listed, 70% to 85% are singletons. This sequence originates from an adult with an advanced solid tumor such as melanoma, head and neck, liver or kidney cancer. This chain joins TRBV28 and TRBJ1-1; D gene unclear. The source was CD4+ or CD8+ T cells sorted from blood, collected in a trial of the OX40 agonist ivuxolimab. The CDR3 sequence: CASSSIRWPNTEAFF. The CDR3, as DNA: TGTGCCAGCAGTTCCATACGGTGGCCTAACACTGAAGCTTTCTTT.